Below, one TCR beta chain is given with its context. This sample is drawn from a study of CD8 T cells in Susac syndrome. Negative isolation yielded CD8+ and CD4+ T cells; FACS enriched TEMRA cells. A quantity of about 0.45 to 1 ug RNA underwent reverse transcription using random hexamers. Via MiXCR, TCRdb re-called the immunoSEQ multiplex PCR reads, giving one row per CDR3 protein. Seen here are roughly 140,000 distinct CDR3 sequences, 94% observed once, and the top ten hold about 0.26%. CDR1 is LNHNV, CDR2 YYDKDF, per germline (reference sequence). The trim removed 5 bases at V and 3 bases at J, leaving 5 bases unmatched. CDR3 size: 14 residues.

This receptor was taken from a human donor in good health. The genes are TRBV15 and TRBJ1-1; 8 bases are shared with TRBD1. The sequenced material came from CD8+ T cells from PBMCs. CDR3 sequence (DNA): TGTGCCACCAGCGCACAACAGGGGGACACTGAAGCTTTCTTT. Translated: CATSAQQGDTEAFF.